This T cell receptor (beta chain) was recovered during a study of regulatory T cells in long-lasting Graves disease. Relying on iRepertoire HTBI primers and Arm-PCR of CDR3 regions, the team built TCR beta libraries. TCRdb processed the multiplex PCR reads anew with MiXCR; each CDR3 protein has one entry. The sample has about 420,000 distinct CDR3 sequences, around 17% seen once. The length of the CDR3 is 13 residues. V shed 8 bases and J 3 bases; nucleotides not matched to a gene: 5. Germline-derived CDR1 and CDR2 are ENHRY and SYGVKD. Time point here: newly diagnosed GD, antithyroid drugs for less than 3 months. From PBMCs, RNA was extracted and then used to make the TCR library. Findings and caveats of the study: With persistent disease, TRBV28, TRBJ1-2 and TRBJ2-5 were the favored segments.

This clonotype was seen a few times. The target antigen is unknown. The same sample was also used in a study of T cells in Graves' hyperthyroidism and ophthalmopathy. That publication notes: The majority of expanded thyroid clonotypes above 0.001 also appeared in blood.

The V call is TRBV10-3, the J call TRBJ2-3; 7 bases are shared with TRBD2. The sequence was obtained from a young woman with Graves disease. The source material was peripheral blood mononuclear cells (PBMCs), sampled at new diagnosis, from a patient treated with antithyroid drugs. This CDR3 is CAIGREPTDTQYF. CDR3 in DNA: TGTGCCATCGGGAGGGAGCCAACAGATACGCAGTATTTT.